This entry is about one TCR beta chain. In the source study's methods: Estimated nucleated cell counts came from reference gene primer amplification. Sequencing used immunoSEQ multiplex PCR; TCRdb keeps in-frame clones, though not all of them. V and J calls and clone size are as listed in that table; D and trimming were resolved from the DNA. Here the sample spans around 400,000 clones, over 75% being singletons. This CDR3 comprises 14 residues. V lost 5 bases, J lost 4 bases, and 7 bases stayed unmatched. Germline CDR1 is MNHEY and CDR2 is SVGAGI. This entry comes from a study of blood T cell repertoires in COVID-19. The wider study: From the United States, Italy and Spain came samples of acute and convalescent COVID-19. From T cells, B-cell-depleted T cells, or PBMCs came the material, which was cDNA or gDNA.

Sequenced: peripheral blood. The TCR originated in an older woman with COVID-19, enrolled during active disease. This sequence joins TRBV6-5 and TRBJ1-1; 7 nucleotides match TRBD1. For the CDR3, the DNA is TGTGCCAGCAGTCGTCAAGGGGGCGGCACTGAAGCTTTCTTT. It is translated as CASSRQGGGTEAFF.